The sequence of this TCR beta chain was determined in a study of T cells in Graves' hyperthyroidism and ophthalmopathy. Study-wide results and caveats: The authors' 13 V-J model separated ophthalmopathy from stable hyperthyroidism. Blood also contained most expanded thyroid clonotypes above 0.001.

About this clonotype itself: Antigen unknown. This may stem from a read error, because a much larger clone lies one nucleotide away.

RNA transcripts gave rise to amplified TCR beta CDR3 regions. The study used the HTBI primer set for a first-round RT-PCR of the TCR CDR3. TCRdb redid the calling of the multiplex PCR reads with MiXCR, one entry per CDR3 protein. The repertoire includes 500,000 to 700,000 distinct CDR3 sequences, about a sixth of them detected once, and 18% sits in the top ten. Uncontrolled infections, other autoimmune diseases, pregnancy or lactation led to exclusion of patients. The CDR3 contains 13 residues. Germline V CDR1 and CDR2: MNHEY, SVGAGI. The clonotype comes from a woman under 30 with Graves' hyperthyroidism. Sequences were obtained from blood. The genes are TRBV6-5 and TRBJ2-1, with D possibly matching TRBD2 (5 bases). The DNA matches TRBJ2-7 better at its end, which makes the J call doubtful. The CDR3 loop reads CASSYRGYNEQYF. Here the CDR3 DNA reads TGTGCCAGCAGTTACCGGGGTTACAATGAGCAGTACTTC.